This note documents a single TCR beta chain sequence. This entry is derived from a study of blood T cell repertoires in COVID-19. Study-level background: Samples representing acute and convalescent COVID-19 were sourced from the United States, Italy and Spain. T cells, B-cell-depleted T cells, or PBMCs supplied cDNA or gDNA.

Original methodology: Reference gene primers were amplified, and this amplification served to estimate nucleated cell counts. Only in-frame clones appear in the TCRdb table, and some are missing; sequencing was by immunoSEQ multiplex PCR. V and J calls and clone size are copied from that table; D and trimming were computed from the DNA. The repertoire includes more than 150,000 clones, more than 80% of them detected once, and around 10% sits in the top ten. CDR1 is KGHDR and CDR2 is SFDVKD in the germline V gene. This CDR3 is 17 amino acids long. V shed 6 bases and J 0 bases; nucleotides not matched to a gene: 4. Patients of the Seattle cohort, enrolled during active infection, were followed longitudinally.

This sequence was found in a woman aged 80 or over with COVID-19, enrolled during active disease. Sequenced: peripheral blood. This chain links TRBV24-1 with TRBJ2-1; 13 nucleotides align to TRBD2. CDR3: CATSPRTSGSSYNEQFF. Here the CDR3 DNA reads TGTGCCACCAGTCCTCGGACTAGCGGGAGCTCCTACAATGAGCAGTTCTTC.